The text below deals with one T cell receptor beta chain. Its antigen is currently unknown. The CDR3 sequence is 12 residues long. Germline CDR1 MNHEY, CDR2 SVGEGT. This entry comes from a study of T cells expressing NK-cell markers. Across the study: Underlying the TCR beta repertoires were sorted CD3+CD56+NKG2C+, CD3+CD56+NKG2C- and CD3+CD56-NKG2C+ T cells.

Study-level results: The study found these clonotypes also leading the CD3+CD56-NKG2C+ fraction in a few donors. Certain NKG2C+ T cell clones were expanded, and their HCMV specificity remained unclear.

For each CDR3 protein, TCRdb gives one entry from its re-call of the 5' RACE reads, without DNA. The table for this sample gives around 470,000 distinct CDR3 sequences. This clonotype was sampled from a woman aged 45-65 years in good health. The rearrangement joins TRBV6-2 or TRBV6-3 to TRBJ2-1; TCRdb's D call of TRBD1 is untestable without DNA. The sequenced sample consisted of blood T cells: a sorted CD56 or NKG2C T cell subset, CD4+ or CD8+ T cells, or bulk PBMC T cells (not recorded which). The CDR3 spells CASKGGIVEQFF.